This T cell receptor beta chain was sequenced in a study of blood T cell repertoires in COVID-19. The CDR3 length is 14 residues. Per the germline V gene, CDR1 is GTSNPN and CDR2 is SVGIG (reference sequence). V lost 2 bases, J lost 4 bases, and 9 bases lay in between. Generated by immunoSEQ multiplex PCR, the TCRdb table keeps only in-frame clones and is missing some. The sample records some 200,000 clones, roughly 80% being singletons. The receptor was derived from a woman aged 40 to 50 with acute COVID-19. The chain has TRBV30 and TRBJ1-6; D may be TRBD1 (5 bases). Input material: PBMCs or T cells enriched from blood (not recorded which). CDR3 coding DNA: TGTGCCTGGAGTCGTCGACAGTATAATTCACCCCTCCACTTT. This translates into CAWSRRQYNSPLHF.